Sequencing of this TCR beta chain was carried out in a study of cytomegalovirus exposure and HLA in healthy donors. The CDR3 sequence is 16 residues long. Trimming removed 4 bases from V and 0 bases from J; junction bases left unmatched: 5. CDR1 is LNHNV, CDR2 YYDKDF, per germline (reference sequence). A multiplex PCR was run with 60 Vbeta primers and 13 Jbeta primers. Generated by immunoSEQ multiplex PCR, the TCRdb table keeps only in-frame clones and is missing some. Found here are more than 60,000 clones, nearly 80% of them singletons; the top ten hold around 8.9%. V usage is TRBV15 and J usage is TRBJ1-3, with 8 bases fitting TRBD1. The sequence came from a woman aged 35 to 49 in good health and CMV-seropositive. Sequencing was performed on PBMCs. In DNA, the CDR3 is TGTGCCACCAGCACCCGGGACAGGATCTCTGGAAACACCATATATTTT. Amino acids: CATSTRDRISGNTIYF.